This section outlines one TCR beta chain sequence together with its context. Its target is unknown. cDNA molecules, individually, were tagged with unique molecular identifiers. In TCRdb, the 5' RACE reads were re-called with MiXCR into one record per CDR3 protein. The data hold tens of thousands of distinct CDR3 sequences, with about 10% observed a single time. The data are from a study of early T cells in non-severe SARS-CoV-2 infection. Study details: Sequencing of bulk RNA from unsorted whole blood was done, without chain pairing. The study, taken as a whole, reports: Using VDJdb, the matching emphasized anti-spike CD8 responses while missing private and CD4 specificities.

The germline V and J ends were trimmed by 3 bases and 1 base, with 15 bases remaining between them. The CDR3 covers 16 residues. Looked up from germline, CDR1 is KGHSH and CDR2 is LQKENI. Sequencing was carried out using whole blood. The source of this sequence is an adult who was a healthcare worker with PCR-confirmed SARS-CoV-2 infection or an uninfected control (not recorded which). The rearrangement links TRBV18 to TRBJ1-1; possibly TRBD1 for D (5 bases). The CDR3 loop is CASSPVGTQQNTEAFF. The CDR3 DNA reads TGTGCCAGCTCACCGGTCGGGACTCAACAGAACACTGAAGCTTTCTTT.